A selection of T cell receptor beta chains follows, all from one sample in a study of T-cell memory formation after mild COVID-19. TCRdb passed the 5' RACE reads through MiXCR, listing each CDR3 protein once. Among around 200,000 distinct CDR3 sequences, 15% to 20% were seen once, and the ten largest hold around 3.9%. The sample comprised PBMCs or a T cell subset sorted from them (not recorded which). These TCRs come from a man younger than 35 who had mild COVID-19 (a few samples of this study predate the infection). Cell type and time point are not known. Each CDR3 is given with its conserved first and last residue. A D gene is named only where the DNA matches it firmly. Size tells how often a clone was seen (once, few, many) or the class of an expanded clone, and some rows leave it out.

TRBV24-1	few	-	TRBJ1-5	CATSYGNQPQHF	TGTGCCACCAGTTACGGCAATCAGCCCCAGCATTTT
TRBV10-3	few	-	TRBJ1-1	CAARREGTEAFF	TGTGCCGCCCGGAGGGAGGGCACTGAAGCTTTCTTT
TRBV7-2	-	-	TRBJ1-2	CASRPEPGNYGYTF	TGTGCCAGCAGACCAGAACCGGGAAACTATGGCTACACCTTC
TRBV7-2	many	TRBD2	TRBJ2-5	CASSLGLTSGGAGETQYF	TGTGCCAGCAGCCTAGGGCTTACTAGCGGGGGGGCTGGAGAGACCCAGTACTTC
TRBV29-1	-	-	TRBJ1-4	CSVVKGQGKNEKLFF	TGCAGCGTTGTTAAGGGGCAGGGGAAAAACGAAAAACTGTTTTTT
TRBV30	many	-	TRBJ1-2	CASPYPGDRPPVF	TGTGCCTCCCCTTACCCGGGGGATCGCCCCCCAGTCTTC
TRBV10-3	-	-	TRBJ2-2	CAIKPHRTEPNTGELFF	TGTGCCATCAAACCCCATAGGACAGAGCCGAACACCGGGGAGCTGTTTTTT
TRBV2	few	-	TRBJ1-5	CASRAGREGINQPQHF	TGTGCCAGCAGGGCGGGCCGCGAGGGGATCAATCAGCCCCAGCATTTT
TRBV19	-	TRBD1	TRBJ1-5	CASSTWQGEIQPQHF	TGTGCCAGTAGCACTTGGCAGGGGGAAATTCAGCCCCAGCATTTT
TRBV7-2	few	-	TRBJ1-1	CASSSSPRGMNTEAFF	TGTGCCAGCAGCTCTAGCCCCCGCGGGATGAACACTGAAGCTTTCTTT
TRBV12-3/TRBV12-4	many	-	TRBJ1-6	CASTPFGESNSPLHF	TGTGCCAGCACCCCATTCGGGGAGTCGAATTCACCCCTCCACTTT
TRBV5-1	-	-	TRBJ2-7	CASSWGDSSYEQYF	TGCGCCAGCAGCTGGGGGGACAGCTCCTACGAGCAGTACTTC
TRBV2	-	-	TRBJ2-2	CATRRRAFGELFF	TGTGCCACCCGGAGGAGGGCGTTCGGGGAGCTGTTTTTT
TRBV7-9	-	-	TRBJ2-3	CASSHPRLLASTDTQYF	TGTGCCAGCAGCCATCCCCGCCTTCTAGCTAGCACAGATACGCAGTATTTT
TRBV7-2	few	-	TRBJ1-4	CASSPGPSNEKLFF	TGTGCCAGCAGTCCGGGACCCTCTAATGAAAAACTGTTTTTT
TRBV4-1	-	-	TRBJ2-3	CASSQVAWQGTTDTQYF	TGCGCCAGCAGCCAAGTCGCCTGGCAGGGAACCACAGATACGCAGTATTTT
TRBV20-1	few	-	TRBJ2-6	CSAPTAPGANVLTF	TGCAGTGCTCCCACGGCCCCTGGGGCCAACGTCCTGACTTTC
TRBV4-2	-	-	TRBJ2-5	CASSLVWGKGETQYF	TGTGCCAGCAGCCTAGTCTGGGGGAAGGGAGAGACCCAGTACTTC
TRBV30	-	-	TRBJ1-1	CAWSLGETEAFF	TGTGCCTGGAGTCTAGGGGAGACTGAAGCTTTCTTT
TRBV11-2	-	-	TRBJ2-3	CASTPQGRRKPSTDTQYF	TGTGCCAGCACCCCCCAGGGCCGCAGAAAACCTAGCACAGATACGCAGTATTTT
TRBV9	few	-	TRBJ2-1	CASSVGGAVPNEQFF	TGTGCCAGCAGCGTAGGCGGCGCGGTCCCCAATGAGCAGTTCTTC
TRBV10-1	few	TRBD2	TRBJ2-1	CASSESRGGANEQFF	TGCGCCAGCAGTGAGTCCCGCGGGGGGGCGAATGAGCAGTTCTTC
TRBV5-1	few	-	TRBJ2-3	CASSLPRRGTPVDTQYF	TGCGCCAGCAGCCTACCCCGGAGGGGTACGCCAGTAGATACGCAGTATTTT
TRBV2	-	-	TRBJ1-4	CASTRTGKGNEKLFF	TGTGCCAGCACCCGAACAGGGAAGGGTAATGAAAAACTGTTTTTT
TRBV6-2/TRBV6-3	-	-	TRBJ1-5	CASSDHEGPQHF	TGTGCCAGCAGTGACCACGAAGGGCCCCAGCATTTT
TRBV11-3	-	-	TRBJ2-1	CASSSRAGSYNEQFF	TGTGCCAGCAGCTCCCGAGCAGGGTCCTACAATGAGCAGTTCTTC
TRBV7-2	few	-	TRBJ2-5	CASSYLGRVETQYF	TGTGCCAGCAGCTACCTCGGCAGGGTTGAGACCCAGTACTTC
TRBV7-9	few	TRBD2	TRBJ2-1	CASSRGLGTSGGAYEQFF	TGTGCCAGCAGCCGCGGCCTTGGGACTAGCGGGGGGGCGTATGAGCAGTTCTTC
TRBV24-1	-	TRBD1	TRBJ2-2	CATSDPRQGHTGELFF	TGTGCCACCAGTGATCCCAGACAGGGCCACACCGGGGAGCTGTTTTTT
TRBV7-9	-	-	TRBJ1-2	CASSLNSANYGYTF	TGTGCCAGCAGCTTAAACAGCGCTAACTATGGCTACACCTTC
TRBV4-3	-	-	TRBJ2-1	CASSQPGGQFF	TGCGCCAGCAGCCAGCCGGGTGGGCAGTTCTTC
TRBV24-1	few	-	TRBJ1-1	CATSDPDGEAFF	TGTGCCACCAGTGATCCGGACGGTGAAGCTTTCTTT
TRBV5-1	-	-	TRBJ2-3	CASSLGDSTDTQYF	TGCGCCAGCAGCTTGGGAGACAGCACAGATACGCAGTATTTT
TRBV7-8	few	-	TRBJ2-2	CASSLERGTGELFF	TGTGCCAGCAGCTTAGAGAGGGGGACTGGGGAGCTGTTTTTT
TRBV29-1	-	TRBD1	TRBJ1-1	CSGDRGDTEAFF	TGCAGCGGAGACAGGGGTGACACTGAAGCTTTCTTT
TRBV6-5	few	-	TRBJ2-3	CASSYWPSDTQYF	TGTGCCAGCAGTTACTGGCCGTCAGATACGCAGTATTTT
TRBV5-6	-	-	TRBJ2-5	CASSLPNVMQETQYF	TGTGCCAGCAGCCTCCCAAACGTAATGCAAGAGACCCAGTACTTC
TRBV11-2	-	-	TRBJ1-4	CASSLRGATNEKLFF	TGTGCCAGCAGCTTGAGGGGTGCAACTAATGAAAAACTGTTTTTT
TRBV12-3/TRBV12-4	few	TRBD2	TRBJ2-7	CASSGLAGGYEQYF	TGTGCCAGCAGTGGACTAGCGGGGGGCTACGAGCAGTACTTC
TRBV11-2	-	-	TRBJ2-1	CASSLGTPSRGNEQFF	TGTGCCAGCAGCTTAGGGACACCTTCGAGGGGCAATGAGCAGTTCTTC
TRBV15	-	-	TRBJ1-1	CASGEGRFLTEAFF	TGTGCCAGCGGGGAGGGGCGCTTTCTCACTGAAGCTTTCTTT
TRBV28	-	-	TRBJ1-1	CASRPPLGRENTEAFF	TGTGCCAGCAGACCACCTCTGGGGCGGGAGAACACTGAAGCTTTCTTT
TRBV6-2/TRBV6-3	few	-	TRBJ2-3	CASSPGGARDTQYF	TGTGCCAGCAGCCCTGGAGGGGCGCGAGATACGCAGTATTTT
TRBV7-3	-	TRBD1	TRBJ2-4	CASSVDRENIQYF	TGTGCCAGCAGCGTGGACAGGGAAAACATTCAGTACTTC
TRBV12-3/TRBV12-4	-	-	TRBJ2-1	CASSLGGTVFLEQFF	TGTGCCAGCAGTTTAGGGGGGACTGTATTTTTGGAGCAGTTCTTC
TRBV7-9	few	-	TRBJ2-2	CASSLFDTGELFF	TGTGCCAGCAGCTTATTTGACACCGGGGAGCTGTTTTTT
TRBV3-1	few	-	TRBJ1-2	CASSQQGNGYTF	TGTGCCAGCAGCCAGCAGGGAAATGGCTACACCTTC
TRBV7-2	once	TRBD2	TRBJ2-3	CASSFIPGGGGVGGTQYF	TGTGCCAGCAGCTTTATCCCCGGGGGGGGCGGGGTAGGCGGTACGCAGTATTTT
TRBV9	-	TRBD1	TRBJ2-5	CASSVGQGWETQYF	TGTGCCAGCAGCGTAGGACAGGGGTGGGAGACCCAGTACTTC
TRBV19	-	-	TRBJ1-1	CATLSPEGEAFF	TGTGCCACCTTATCCCCAGAAGGAGAAGCTTTCTTT
TRBV4-1	-	-	TRBJ1-2	CASSQADSTNYGYTF	TGCGCCAGCAGCCAAGCCGACAGTACAAACTATGGCTACACCTTC
TRBV7-3	few	TRBD1	TRBJ1-1	CASGTGGEAFF	TGTGCCAGCGGTACAGGGGGGGAAGCTTTCTTT
TRBV4-3	few	TRBD1	TRBJ1-2	CASSQVARQGGAGGYTF	TGCGCCAGCAGCCAAGTGGCGAGACAGGGAGGAGCGGGTGGCTACACCTTC
TRBV6-1	few	-	TRBJ2-7	CASIGGGYLYEQYF	TGTGCCAGCATCGGGGGAGGTTACCTCTACGAGCAGTACTTC
TRBV5-1	-	-	TRBJ1-1	CASSLAWGNTEALF	TGCGCCAGCAGCTTGGCTTGGGGGAACACTGAAGCTTTATTT
TRBV6-1	-	TRBD1	TRBJ1-5	CASADRDQPQHF	TGTGCCAGCGCCGACAGGGATCAGCCCCAGCATTTT
TRBV18	few	-	TRBJ2-7	CASSPSGTYEQYF	TGTGCCAGCTCACCATCAGGAACCTACGAGCAGTACTTC
TRBV7-6	-	-	TRBJ2-1	CASSSQGNNEQFF	TGTGCCAGCAGTTCACAGGGAAACAATGAGCAGTTCTTC
TRBV5-1	-	-	TRBJ2-5	CASSQQGKETQYF	TGCGCCAGCAGCCAACAGGGAAAAGAGACCCAGTACTTC
TRBV3-1	-	TRBD1	TRBJ2-7	CASRHALGQGAHEQYF	TGTGCCAGCAGGCACGCATTGGGACAGGGAGCCCACGAGCAGTACTTC